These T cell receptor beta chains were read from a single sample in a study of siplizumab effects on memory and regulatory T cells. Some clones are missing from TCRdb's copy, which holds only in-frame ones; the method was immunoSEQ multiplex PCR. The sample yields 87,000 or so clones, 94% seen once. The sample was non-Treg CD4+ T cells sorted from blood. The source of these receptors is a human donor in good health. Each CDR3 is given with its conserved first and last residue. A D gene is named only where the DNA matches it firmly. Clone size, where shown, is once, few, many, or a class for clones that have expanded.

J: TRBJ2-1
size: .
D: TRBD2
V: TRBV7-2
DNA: TGTGCCAGCATCACTAGCGGGATTGCGAATGAGCAGTTCTTC
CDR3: CASITSGIANEQFF

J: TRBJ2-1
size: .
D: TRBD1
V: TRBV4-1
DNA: TGCGCCAGCAGCCAGCCGACAGGGGGCGCGAAAAATGAGCAGTTCTTC
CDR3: CASSQPTGGAKNEQFF

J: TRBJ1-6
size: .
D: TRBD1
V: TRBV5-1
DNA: TGCGCCAGCAGCTTTGCACAGGGGCTGTATTCACCCCTCCACTTT
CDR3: CASSFAQGLYSPLHF

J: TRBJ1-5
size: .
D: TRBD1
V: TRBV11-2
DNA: TGTGCCAGCAGCGGACAGGGCAATCAGCCCCAGCATTTT
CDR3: CASSGQGNQPQHF

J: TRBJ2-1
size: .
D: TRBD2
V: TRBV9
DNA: TGTGCCATCCGGAGGTGGGTTAGGACTAGCGGGGGTTCCTACAATGAGCAGTTCTTC
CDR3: CAIRRWVRTSGGSYNEQFF

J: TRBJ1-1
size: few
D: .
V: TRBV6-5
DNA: TGTGCCAGCAGTTACGGAAACAGGGTGGGCACTGAAGCTTTCTTT
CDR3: CASSYGNRVGTEAFF

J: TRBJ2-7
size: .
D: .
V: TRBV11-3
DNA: TGTGCCAGCAGCCCCAGTCTCTACGAGCAGTACTTC
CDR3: CASSPSLYEQYF

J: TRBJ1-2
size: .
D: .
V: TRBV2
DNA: TGTGCCAGCAGCGGTGGAGGGGCCGATGGCTACACCTTC
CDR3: CASSGGGADGYTF

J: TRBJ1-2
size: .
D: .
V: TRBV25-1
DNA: TGTGCCAGCCGGGGCCGAGTTAACTATGGCTACACCTTC
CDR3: CASRGRVNYGYTF

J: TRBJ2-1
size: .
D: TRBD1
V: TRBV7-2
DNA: TGTGCCAGCAGCCGTGACAGGGCAGGCAATGAGCAGTTCTTC
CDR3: CASSRDRAGNEQFF

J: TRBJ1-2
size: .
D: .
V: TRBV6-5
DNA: TGTGCCAGCAGTTACTCGACCCGGGGAGGAGGCTACACCTTC
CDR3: CASSYSTRGGGYTF

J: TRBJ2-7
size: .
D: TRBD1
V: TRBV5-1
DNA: TGCGCCAGCAGCTCTTACCGACAGGGCGCCTACGAGCAGTACTTC
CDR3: CASSSYRQGAYEQYF

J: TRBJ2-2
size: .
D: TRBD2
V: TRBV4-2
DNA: TGTGCCAGCAGACCTACTAGCGGGGGGGCCGGCGGGGAGCTGTTTTTT
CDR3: CASRPTSGGAGGELFF

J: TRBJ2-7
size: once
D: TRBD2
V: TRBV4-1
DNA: TGCGCCAGCAGCCCCAGGGCTAGCGGGACAACCTACGAGCAGTACTTC
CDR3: CASSPRASGTTYEQYF

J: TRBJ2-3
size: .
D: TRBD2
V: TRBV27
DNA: TGTGCCAGCAGTTCGCTAATACTAGCGGGAAACACAGATACGCAGTATTTT
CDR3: CASSSLILAGNTDTQYF

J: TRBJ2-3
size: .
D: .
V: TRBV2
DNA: TGTGCCAGCACTCCGGGGGAAACAGATACGCAGTATTTT
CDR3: CASTPGETDTQYF

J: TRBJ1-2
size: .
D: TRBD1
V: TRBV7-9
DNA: TGTGCCAGCAGCTCAGTTCAGGGGGCAAACGGCTACACCTTC
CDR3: CASSSVQGANGYTF

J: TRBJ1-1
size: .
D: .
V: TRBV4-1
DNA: TGCGCCAGCAGCCAGAGGGGAGACACTGAAGCTTTCTTT
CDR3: CASSQRGDTEAFF

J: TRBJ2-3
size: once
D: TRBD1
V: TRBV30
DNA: TGTGCCTGGAGGGACAGGCCAGATACGCAGTATTTT
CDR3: CAWRDRPDTQYF

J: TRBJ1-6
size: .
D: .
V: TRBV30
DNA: TGTGCCTGGAGTGCGACGGTATATGGTTCACCCCTCCACTTT
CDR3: CAWSATVYGSPLHF

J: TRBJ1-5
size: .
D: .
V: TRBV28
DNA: TGTGCCAGCAGACGATATAGCAATCAGCCCCAGCATTTT
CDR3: CASRRYSNQPQHF

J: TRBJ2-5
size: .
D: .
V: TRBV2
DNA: TGTGCCAGCAGTGATTGGATAGGGGTTAGAGGGGAGACCCAGTACTTC
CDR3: CASSDWIGVRGETQYF

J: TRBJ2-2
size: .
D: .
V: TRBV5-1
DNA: TGCGCCAGCAGCCTAACAGCGGGTCACACCGGGGAGCTGTTTTTT
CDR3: CASSLTAGHTGELFF

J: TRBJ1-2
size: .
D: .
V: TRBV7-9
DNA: TGTGCCAGCAGCTTAGAGCAGGGTAGGGGAAATGGCTACACCTTC
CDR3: CASSLEQGRGNGYTF

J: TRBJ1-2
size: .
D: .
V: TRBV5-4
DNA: TGTGCCAGCACCCGTGCAGCGACCTATGGCTACACCTTC
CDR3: CASTRAATYGYTF

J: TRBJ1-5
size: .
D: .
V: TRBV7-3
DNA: TGTGCCAGCAGCTTAACGGGTGACAGGTCGGGCAATCAGCCCCAGCATTTT
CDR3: CASSLTGDRSGNQPQHF

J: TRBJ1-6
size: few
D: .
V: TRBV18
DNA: TGTGCCAGCTCACCGGGGGGGAATTCACCCCTCCACTTT
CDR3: CASSPGGNSPLHF

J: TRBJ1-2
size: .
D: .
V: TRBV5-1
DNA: TGCGCCAGCAGCGCCCAGGAAGCTAACTATGGCTACACCTTC
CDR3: CASSAQEANYGYTF

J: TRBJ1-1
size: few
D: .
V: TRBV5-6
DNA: TGTGCCAGCAGGACAGACATGAACACTGAAGCTTTCTTT
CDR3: CASRTDMNTEAFF

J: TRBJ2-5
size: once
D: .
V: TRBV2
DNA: TGTGCCAGCAGGGGGCGGGACAGAGAAGAGACCCAGTACTTC
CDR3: CASRGRDREETQYF